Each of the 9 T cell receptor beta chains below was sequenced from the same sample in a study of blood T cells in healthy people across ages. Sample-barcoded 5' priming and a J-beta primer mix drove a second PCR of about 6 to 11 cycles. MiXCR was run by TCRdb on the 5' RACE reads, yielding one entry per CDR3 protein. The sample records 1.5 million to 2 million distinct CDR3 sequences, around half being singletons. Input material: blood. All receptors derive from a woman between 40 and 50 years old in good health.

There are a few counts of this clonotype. The CDR3 spells CASSIYSGGTDTQYF. The CDR3 coding sequence is TGTGCCAGCAGTATATATAGCGGGGGAACAGATACGCAGTATTTT. The V call is TRBV12-3 or TRBV12-4, the J call TRBJ2-3, with TRBD2 matching over 9 bases. CDR3 length: 15 amino acids. V lost 5 bases, J lost 3 bases, and 6 bases stayed unmatched.

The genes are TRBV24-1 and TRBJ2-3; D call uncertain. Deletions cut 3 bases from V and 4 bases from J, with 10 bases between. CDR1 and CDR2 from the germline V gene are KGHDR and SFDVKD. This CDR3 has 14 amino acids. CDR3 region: CATSDVRGPDTQYF. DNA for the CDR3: TGTGCCACCAGTGATGTACGAGGCCCAGATACGCAGTATTTT.

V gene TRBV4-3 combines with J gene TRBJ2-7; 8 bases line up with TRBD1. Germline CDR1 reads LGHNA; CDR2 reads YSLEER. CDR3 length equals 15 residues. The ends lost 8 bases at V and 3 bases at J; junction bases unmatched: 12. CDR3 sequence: CASGRQRQGNYEQYF. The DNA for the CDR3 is TGCGCCAGCGGCCGACAAAGACAGGGGAACTACGAGCAGTACTTC.

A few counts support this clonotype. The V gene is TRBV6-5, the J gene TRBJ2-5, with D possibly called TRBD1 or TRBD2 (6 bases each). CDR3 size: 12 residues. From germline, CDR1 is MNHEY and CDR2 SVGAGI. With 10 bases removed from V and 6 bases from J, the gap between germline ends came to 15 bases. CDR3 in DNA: TGTGCCATTGGAGGGGGGCAAAAGACCCAGTACTTC. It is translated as CAIGGGQKTQYF.

The CDR3 reads CASSGGAGSNEKLFF. CDR3 in DNA: TGTGCCAGCAGCGGGGGAGCAGGCTCCAATGAAAAACTGTTTTTT. V is TRBV9 and J is TRBJ1-4; D unresolved. V was shortened by 3 bases and J by 5 bases, with 14 bases between the two germline ends. CDR1 is SGDLS, CDR2 YYNGEE, per germline. The CDR3 loop spans 15 amino acids.

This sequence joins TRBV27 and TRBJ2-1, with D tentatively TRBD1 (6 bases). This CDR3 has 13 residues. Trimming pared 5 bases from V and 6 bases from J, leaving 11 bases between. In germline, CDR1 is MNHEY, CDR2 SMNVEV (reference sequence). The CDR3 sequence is CASSQGRCNEQFF. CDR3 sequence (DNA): TGTGCCAGCAGTCAGGGGAGATGCAATGAGCAGTTCTTC.

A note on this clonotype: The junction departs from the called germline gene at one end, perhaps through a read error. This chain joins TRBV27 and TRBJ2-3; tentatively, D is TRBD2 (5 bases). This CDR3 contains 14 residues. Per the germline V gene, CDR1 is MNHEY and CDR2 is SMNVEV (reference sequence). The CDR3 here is CASSRSGSTETQYF. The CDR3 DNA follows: TGTGCCAGCAGTCGTAGTGGGAGCACAGAGACGCAGTATTTT.

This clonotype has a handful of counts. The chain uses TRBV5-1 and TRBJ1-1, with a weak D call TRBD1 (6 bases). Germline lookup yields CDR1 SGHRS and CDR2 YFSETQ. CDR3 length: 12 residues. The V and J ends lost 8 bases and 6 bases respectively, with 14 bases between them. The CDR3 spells CASSIGTPEAFF. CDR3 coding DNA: TGCGCCAGTAGCATCGGGACACCTGAAGCTTTCTTT.

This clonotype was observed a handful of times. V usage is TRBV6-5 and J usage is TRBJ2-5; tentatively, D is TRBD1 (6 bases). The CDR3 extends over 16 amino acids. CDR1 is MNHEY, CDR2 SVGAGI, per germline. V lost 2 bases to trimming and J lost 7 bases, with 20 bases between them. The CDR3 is CASSYRVVQGRGTQYF. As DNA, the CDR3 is TGTGCCAGCAGTTACAGGGTTGTACAGGGCCGGGGGACCCAGTACTTC.